This T cell receptor (beta chain) was found in a study of OX40 agonist ivuxolimab in advanced cancers. Turning to the study itself: The study gave patients intravenous ivuxolimab at 0.01 to 10 mg/kg every 2 weeks. Dose-escalation patients' cancers were hepatocellular carcinoma, melanoma, renal cell or head and neck cancer. Overall study findings and caveats: Fewer expanded clones were found on average in CD4+ than in CD8+ T cells.

Clones were read by immunoSEQ multiplex PCR, and TCRdb kept only the in-frame ones, dropping some. The data contain about 80,000 clones, 65% to 85% of them singletons. CDR1 and CDR2 (germline): MNHEY, SVGAGI. This CDR3 contains 14 residues. The trim removed 11 bases at V and 4 bases at J, leaving 12 bases unmatched. In the case of this clone: No antigen is known for it.

This chain connects TRBV6-5 to TRBJ1-2; 8 nucleotides agree with TRBD1. This receptor was identified in an adult with an advanced solid tumor such as melanoma, head and neck, liver or kidney cancer. This sample comprised CD4+ or CD8+ T cells sorted from blood, obtained in a trial of the OX40 agonist ivuxolimab. The CDR3 DNA follows: TGTGCCGCCTTGGGGGCAGGGGGCATCTATGGCTACACCTTC. This translates into CAALGAGGIYGYTF.